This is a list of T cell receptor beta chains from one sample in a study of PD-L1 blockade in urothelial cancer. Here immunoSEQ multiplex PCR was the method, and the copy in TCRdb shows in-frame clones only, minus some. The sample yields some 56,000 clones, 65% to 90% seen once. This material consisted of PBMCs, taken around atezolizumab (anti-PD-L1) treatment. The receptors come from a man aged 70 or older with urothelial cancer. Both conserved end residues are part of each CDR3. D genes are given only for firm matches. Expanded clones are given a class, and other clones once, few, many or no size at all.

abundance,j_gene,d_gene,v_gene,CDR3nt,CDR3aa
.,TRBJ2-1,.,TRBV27,TGTGCCAGCAGTGTGTCTCTCGGGAATGAGCAGTTCTTC,CASSVSLGNEQFF
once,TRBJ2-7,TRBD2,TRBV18,TGTGCCAGCTCACCAGAGATGGGGCTAGCGGGATCCGAGCAGTACTTC,CASSPEMGLAGSEQYF
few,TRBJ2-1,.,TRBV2,TGTGCCAGCAAGGTAGATCCTAGAAATGAGCAGTTCTTC,CASKVDPRNEQFF
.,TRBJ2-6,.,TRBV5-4,TGTGCCAGCAGCCCGCCTCGGGATGAGGCCAACGTCCTGACTTTC,CASSPPRDEANVLTF
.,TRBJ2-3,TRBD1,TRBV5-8,TGTGCCAGCAGCGTATGGACAGGGGGGGGCACAGATACGCAGTATTTT,CASSVWTGGGTDTQYF
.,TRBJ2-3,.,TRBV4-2,TGTGCCAGCAGCCAAGAGGGCAGATACGCGTATTTT,CASSQEGRYAYF
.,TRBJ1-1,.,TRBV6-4,TGTGCCAGCAGCCGGACTGGAGAGGGTGAAGCTTTCTTT,CASSRTGEGEAFF
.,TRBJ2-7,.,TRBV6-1,TGTGCCAGCAGTCCCGCCTACGAGCAGTACTTC,CASSPAYEQYF
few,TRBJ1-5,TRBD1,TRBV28,TGTGCCAGCAGTCCTCGACAGGGGGCTAGCAATCAGCCCCAGCATTTT,CASSPRQGASNQPQHF
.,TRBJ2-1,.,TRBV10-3,TGTGCCATCAGTGGGAGAAGAGAGCAGTTCTTC,CAISGRREQFF
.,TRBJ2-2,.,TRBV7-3,TGTGCCAGCAGCACCTCGTTAGCGCCGGGCACCGGGGAGCTGTTTTTT,CASSTSLAPGTGELFF
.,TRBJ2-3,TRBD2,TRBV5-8,TGTGCCAGCAGCTTAGGGAGCGGGAGCTACACAGATACGCAGTATTTT,CASSLGSGSYTDTQYF
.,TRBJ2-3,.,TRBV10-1,TGCGCCAGCAGTGAGAGGAGGGGTGGCACAGATACGCAGTATTTT,CASSERRGGTDTQYF
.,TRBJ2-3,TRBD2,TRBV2,TGTGCCAGCAGTGTGACTAGCGCCACCTCAAATACGCAGTATTTT,CASSVTSATSNTQYF
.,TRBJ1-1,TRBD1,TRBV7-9,TGTGCCAGCAGCCCTGGACAGGGGGGCTGGAACACTGAAGCTTTCTTT,CASSPGQGGWNTEAFF
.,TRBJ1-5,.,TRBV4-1,TGCGCCAGCAGCCAAGTAGACCACAGGGAAAATCAGCCCCAGCATTTT,CASSQVDHRENQPQHF
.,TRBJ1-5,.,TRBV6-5,TGTGCCAGCAGTTACGGGGGGTCAGAGCCCCAGCATTTT,CASSYGGSEPQHF
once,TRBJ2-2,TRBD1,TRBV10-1,TGCGCCAGCAGTGAGGCAGGGGGTTCAGGGGAGCTGTTTTTT,CASSEAGGSGELFF
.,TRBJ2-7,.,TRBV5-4,TGTGCCAGCAGCTTGGCAGGGGGGAACGAGCAGTACTTC,CASSLAGGNEQYF
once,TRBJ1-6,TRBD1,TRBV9,TGTGCCAGCAGCGTAGATTGGGACAGGGCTAGCTCACCCCTCCACTTT,CASSVDWDRASSPLHF
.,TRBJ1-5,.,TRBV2,TGTGCCAGCAGTGAAGGGGGCAGTCAAAGCCAGCCCCAGCATTTT,CASSEGGSQSQPQHF
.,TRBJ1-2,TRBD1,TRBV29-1,TGCAGCGTTGAAAAGGGGGCGCAAGGAATTGGTGGCTACACCTTC,CSVEKGAQGIGGYTF
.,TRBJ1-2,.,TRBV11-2,TGTGCCAGCAGCTTAGGGCAGGGGAGCGGCTACACCTTC,CASSLGQGSGYTF
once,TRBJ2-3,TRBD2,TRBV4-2,TGTGCCAGCAGCCAAGCCCCTCCGGGACTAGCCATCACAGATACGCAGTATTTT,CASSQAPPGLAITDTQYF
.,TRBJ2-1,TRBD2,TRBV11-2,TGTGCCAGCAGCTTAGGCGGGAGCTCCTACAATGAGCAGTTCTTC,CASSLGGSSYNEQFF
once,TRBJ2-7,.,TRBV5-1,TGCGCCAGCAGCCCTGAATCCGAGGGAGGCTACGAGCAGTACTTC,CASSPESEGGYEQYF
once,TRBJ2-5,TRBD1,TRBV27,TGTGCCAGCAGCTCCAAGGGACAGGGGAAACAAGAGACCCAGTACTTC,CASSSKGQGKQETQYF
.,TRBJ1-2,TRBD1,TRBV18,TGTGCCAGCTCACCCGCGACAGGGACCAACTATGGCTACACCTTC,CASSPATGTNYGYTF
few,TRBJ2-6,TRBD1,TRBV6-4,TGTGCCAGCAGTCAGACAGGGCTAGAGGGGGCCAACGTCCTGACTTTC,CASSQTGLEGANVLTF
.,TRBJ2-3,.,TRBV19,TGTGCCGTGGGAGACCGCCTCCTCCCAGATACGCAGTATTTT,CAVGDRLLPDTQYF
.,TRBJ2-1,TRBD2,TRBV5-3,TGTGCCAGAAGCTTGCCTTTCGGGAGGTCCAGCTCCTACAATGAGCAGTTCTTC,CARSLPFGRSSSYNEQFF
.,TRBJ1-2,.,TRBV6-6,TGTGCCAGCAGTTACTCCGGCAGGGCTAACTATGGCTACACCTTC,CASSYSGRANYGYTF
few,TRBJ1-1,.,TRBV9,TGTGCCAGCAGCGTAGCAGGGAACACTGAAGCTTTCTTT,CASSVAGNTEAFF
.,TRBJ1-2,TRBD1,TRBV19,TGTGCCAGTATCTTACCCGGGACAGACTCAGGAGGCTACACCTTC,CASILPGTDSGGYTF
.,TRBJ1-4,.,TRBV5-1,TGCGCCAGCAGCTTTTTGGGGGTAGGGGGGGGCAACGAAAAACTGTTTTTT,CASSFLGVGGGNEKLFF
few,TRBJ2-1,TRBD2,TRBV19,TGTGCCAGTAGTATTCAAAGCGGGAGGGCCAGGAATGAGCAGTTCTTC,CASSIQSGRARNEQFF
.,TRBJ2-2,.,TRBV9,TGTGCCAGCAGCGTAGATCCCCTTGCGGCGGGGCTGAACACCGGGGAGCTGTTTTTT,CASSVDPLAAGLNTGELFF
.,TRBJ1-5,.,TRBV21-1,TGTGCCAGCAGCAGCTTGGCCCCGCCCCAGCATTTT,CASSSLAPPQHF
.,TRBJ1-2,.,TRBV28,TGTGCCAGCAGCCTTCTGCGCTATGGCTACACCTTC,CASSLLRYGYTF
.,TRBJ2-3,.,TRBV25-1,TGTGCCAGCAGTGAATGGTGGCAGGGGCACAGATACGCGTATTTT,CASSEWWQGHRYAYF
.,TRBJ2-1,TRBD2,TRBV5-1,TGCGCCAGCAGCTTTAGCGGGAGGCCTAACAATGAGCAGTTCTTC,CASSFSGRPNNEQFF
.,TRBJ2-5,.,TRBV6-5,TGTGCCAGCAGTTACTCCGGGCAGGGAGGAGAGACCCAGTACTTC,CASSYSGQGGETQYF
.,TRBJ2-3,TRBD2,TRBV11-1,TGTGCCAGCAGCCCCCTGGGGGGGAGATACGCGTATTTT,CASSPLGGRYAYF
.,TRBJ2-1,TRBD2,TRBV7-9,TGTGCCAGCAGCTTGACTAGCGGGAGTGACGAGCAGTTCTTC,CASSLTSGSDEQFF
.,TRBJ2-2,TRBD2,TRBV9,TGTGCCAGCAGGGTAGCGGGAGCGGGTCCCGGGGAGCTGTTTTTT,CASRVAGAGPGELFF
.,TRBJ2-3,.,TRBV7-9,TGTGCCAGCAGCTCAGAATCTAGCACAGATACGCAGTATTTT,CASSSESSTDTQYF
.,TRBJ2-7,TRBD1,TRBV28,TGTGCCAGCTCCGACAGGGGATGGTACGAGCAGTACTTC,CASSDRGWYEQYF
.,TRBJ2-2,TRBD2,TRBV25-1,TGTGCCAGCAGTCTAGCGGGAGTAACCGGGGAGCTGTTTTTT,CASSLAGVTGELFF
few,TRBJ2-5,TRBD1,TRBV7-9,TGTGCCAGCAGCTTAGGAGGGGACAGGGTAGAGACCCAGTACTTC,CASSLGGDRVETQYF
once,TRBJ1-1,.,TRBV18,TGTGCCAGCTCACAAACCGGAGCAATGAACACTGAAGCTTTCTTT,CASSQTGAMNTEAFF